These 6 T cell receptor beta chains were all obtained from the same sample, sequenced in a study of blood T cells in healthy people across ages. For the second PCR, which ran for roughly 6 to 12 cycles, a sample-barcoded 5' primer and a J-beta primer mix were used. One entry per CDR3 protein results from TCRdb running MiXCR on the 5' RACE reads. The sample has hundreds of thousands of distinct CDR3 sequences, approximately 50% seen once; the top ten hold under 35%. The sample taken for sequencing was blood. These receptors came from a woman aged 60-75 years in good health.

Turning to this clonotype: One end of the junction varies from germline; a read error may be responsible. The chain carries TRBV3-1 and TRBJ2-4; 11 bases map to TRBD2. The DNA end lines up better with TRBJ2-7; the J call may be wrong. This CDR3 spans 16 amino acids. The germline V gene has CDR1 LGHDT and CDR2 YNNKEL (reference sequence). The CDR3 sequence is CAGSPQLAGVSYEQYF. DNA of the CDR3: TGTGCCGGCAGCCCGCAACTAGCGGGAGTTTCGTACGAGCAGTACTTC.

The chain is built from TRBV20-1 and TRBJ2-1; D is perhaps TRBD1 (5 bases). The end of the DNA fits TRBJ2-7 better, so the J call may be wrong. The CDR3 is 14 residues long. Germline V gene sequence: CDR1 DFQATT, CDR2 SNEGSKA (reference sequence). The CDR3 reads CSVSPTVDADEQYF. CDR3 coding DNA: TGCAGTGTCAGCCCGACAGTGGATGCCGATGAGCAGTACTTC.

Here the CDR3 reads CASRLSGSLGEQFF. The CDR3 coding sequence is TGTGCCAGCCGCCTCTCGGGCTCCTTGGGAGAGCAGTTCTTC. V and J are TRBV28 and TRBJ2-1; no clear D gene. Germline V gene lookup returns CDR1 MDHEN and CDR2 SYDVKM. The CDR3 contains 14 residues. V was pared by 8 bases and J by 10 bases, with 21 bases between.

The chain uses TRBV25-1 and TRBJ1-2; 7 bases line up with TRBD1. Germline trimming cut 0 bases from V and 8 bases from J; bases unmatched to any gene: 6. The CDR3 length is 14 residues. Germline CDR1 is MGHDK and CDR2 is SYGVNS. CDR3: CASSEYDRERGYTF. The CDR3 region has the DNA TGTGCCAGCAGTGAATACGACAGGGAGCGCGGCTACACCTTC.

The chain employs TRBV20-1 and TRBJ2-5; 9 bases agree with TRBD1. The length of the CDR3 is 14 residues. V lost 2 bases and J lost 11; bases outside the gene matches: 12. Per germline, CDR1 DFQATT and CDR2 SNEGSKA (reference sequence). CDR3 nucleotide sequence: TGCAGTGCTAGAACAGGGGGCTTCACTAGTGAGCAGTACTTC. Protein sequence: CSARTGGFTSEQYF.

This clonotype was seen a single time. The rearrangement uses TRBV9 and TRBJ1-1; weak D call: TRBD1 (5 bases). The CDR3 totals 15 residues. The germline gives CDR1 SGDLS, CDR2 YYNGEE. The V and J ends lost 4 bases and 0 bases respectively, with 13 bases between them. The DNA of the CDR3 is TGTGCCAGCAGCCCCCCCGGGACGGTGAACACTGAAGCTTTCTTT. Translated, it gives CASSPPGTVNTEAFF.